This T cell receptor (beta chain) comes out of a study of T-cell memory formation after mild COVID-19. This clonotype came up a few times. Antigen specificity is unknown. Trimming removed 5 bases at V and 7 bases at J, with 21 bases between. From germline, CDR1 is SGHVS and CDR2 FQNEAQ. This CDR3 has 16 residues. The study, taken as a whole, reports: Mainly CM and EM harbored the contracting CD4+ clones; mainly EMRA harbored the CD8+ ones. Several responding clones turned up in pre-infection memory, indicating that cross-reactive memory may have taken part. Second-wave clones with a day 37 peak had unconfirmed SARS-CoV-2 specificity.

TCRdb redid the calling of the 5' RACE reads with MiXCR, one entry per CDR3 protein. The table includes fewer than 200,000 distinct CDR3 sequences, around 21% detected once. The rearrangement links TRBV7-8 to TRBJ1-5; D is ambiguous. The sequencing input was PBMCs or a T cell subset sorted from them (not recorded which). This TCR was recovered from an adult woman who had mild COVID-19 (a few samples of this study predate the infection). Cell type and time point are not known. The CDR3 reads CASSDRAGSEGQPQHF. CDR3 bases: TGTGCCAGCAGCGATCGGGCGGGGTCAGAGGGACAGCCCCAGCATTTT.